This TCR beta chain was captured by sequencing in a study of human thymus T cells (dated by TCRdb to 2019 to 2021). Turning to the overall study: The study used under ten infant thymus samples plus four related peripheral blood samples to characterize TCR alpha and beta repertoires. Donor ages ranging from about 7 to 250 days were recorded, and a handful of male and a couple of female infants were included in the cohort. Points the paper makes about the study in general: The related research found that thymic TCR repertoires overlapped highly between unrelated individuals. Both the thymic and the peripheral blood repertoires appeared to show biased V and J gene segment usage. On average, roughly 740,000 unique TCRB clonotypes were obtained from thymus samples, compared with roughly 84,000 from blood samples.

The thymus tissue came from surgical resects taken out during corrective cardiac surgery. The donors were immunologically healthy infants in Finland who had open corrective cardiac surgery for congenital heart defects. Thymocytes were mechanically released from the tissue and were stored as pellets of roughly 10-32 million cells at -70 degrees C. Genomic DNA was extracted from frozen cell pellets with a QIAsymphony instrument. TCRB and TCRAD loci were amplified from a standardized quantity of quality-controlled genomic DNA using the immunoSEQ multiplex PCR assay. The V(D)J region was spanned by amplicons of a length sufficient to cover the CDR3 and to identify V and J genes. The amplicons were sequenced on an Illumina platform via the commercial immunoSEQ service. Under the source paper's analysis protocol: Corrections for primer bias and sequencing errors followed previously described methods, while TCRAD and TCRB definitions were based on the IMGT database. Repertoires were analysed with immunoSEQ Analyzer 3.0 and VDJTools, covering basic statistics, V/J segment usage, diversity estimates, rarefaction and pairwise overlap. Diversity was estimated using the Chao1, ChaoE, Efron-Thisted, Shannon and inverse Simpson indices, and was also estimated on datasets down-sampled to the size of the smallest sample. For repertoire overlap, CDR3 nucleotide sequence, V gene and J gene had to match strictly, and clustering was done by Jaccard-based multidimensional scaling. Drawn from immuneACCESS, this table holds only the in-frame rearrangements with V and J called that TCRdb kept. Clones are partly lost; checked studies trace under half to an unresolved V gene and leave the rest unexplained. The DNA gave D and trimming, while V, J and clone size come from that table. Counted in this sample were around 130,000 clones; 90% to 95% of them appeared once. The biggest ten clones account for around 0.025% of the sample.

Worth noting for this clone: Its binding antigen is unknown. No much larger clone is present one base from it, and per-base qualities are unavailable.

The TCR was taken from a boy under three years old with a congenital heart defect but otherwise immunologically healthy. Sequenced material: thymus tissue.

CDR3 sequence: CASTTSGANVLTF. The DNA reads as follows: TGTGCCAGCACCACCTCTGGGGCCAACGTCCTGACTTTC. The chain was built from TRBV27 and TRBJ2-6, with the D segment identity uncertain. Taken from the germline V gene (reference sequence), the CDR1 and CDR2 loops are MNHEY and SMNVEV. Relative to germline, V is 7 bases shorter and J is 0 bases shorter, with 4 bases between their ends. From its cysteine to its phenylalanine, the CDR3 spans 13 amino acids. The CDR3 DNA has 39 bases and is translated from base 1.